This T cell receptor beta chain was sequenced during a study of shared clonotypes between healthy human individuals. TCRdb's table, derived via immunoSEQ multiplex PCR, lists solely in-frame clones and lacks some. The sample lists 550,000 to 850,000 clones, approximately 79% occurring once. Germline V lookup: CDR1 MGHDK, CDR2 SYGVNS. The CDR3 loop spans 11 amino acids. The V end lost 2 bases, the J end lost 6 bases, and 3 bases lay between the germline ends. The source material was memory CD4+ T cells sorted from blood. Subset described: CD45RA-negative fraction. The V and J genes are TRBV25-1 and TRBJ2-3; D gene uncertain. The receptor was derived from a woman under 40 in good health. As DNA, the CDR3 is TGTGCCAGCAGTGAAGTCGATACGCAGTATTTT. This translates into CASSEVDTQYF.